One sample yielded the 8 T cell receptor beta chains listed below, sequenced in a study of shared clonotypes between healthy human individuals (dated by TCRdb to between 2020 and 2021). Library preparation employed the immunoSEQ multiplex PCR assay. TCRdb took over this immuneACCESS table, retaining in-frame rearrangements with V and J assigned. Such tables are incomplete; in checked studies, under half of the missing clones stem from an unresolved V gene, and the remainder is unexplained. The sample table holds around 2,000,000 clones, of which approximately 94% were seen once. The top ten constitute 1.5% to 2% of the sample. CD8 naive samples were obtained by positive selection for CCR7 among CD45RO-negative cells, yielding a CD45RA+CCR7+ population from which TemRA cells were excluded. Sample: naive CD8+ T cells from PBMCs. What this sample's cell subset or site label stands for: CD45RA+CCR7+. These receptors were obtained from a young man in good health. Some clones in this sample may be carry-over from other donors' samples.

V usage is TRBV4-2 and J usage is TRBJ2-6, with D uncertain. Germline lookup yields CDR1 LGHNA and CDR2 YNFKEQ. This CDR3 is 17 amino acids long. Trimming cost V 0 bases and J 4 bases, with 13 bases left between them. The CDR3 region is CASSQDPPGLGANVLTF. In nucleotides, the CDR3 is TGTGCCAGCAGCCAAGATCCCCCGGGTTTGGGGGCCAACGTCCTGACTTTC.

The J gene is TRBJ2-7, the V gene TRBV6-5; 9 bases agree with TRBD2. Germline-derived CDR1 and CDR2 are MNHEY and SVGAGI. The J segment lost 6 bases and the V segment lost 2 bases, leaving 8 bases of the junction unmatched. There are 15 residues in the CDR3. The CDR3 is CASSYGREGPGEQYF. The CDR3 DNA is TGTGCCAGCAGTTACGGGCGGGAGGGCCCGGGCGAGCAGTACTTC.

The chain carries TRBV2 and TRBJ2-2; no clear D. The CDR3 is made up of 13 amino acids. Trimming cost V 5 bases and J 5 bases, with 9 bases left between them. CDR1 is SNHLY, CDR2 FYNNEI, per germline. The DNA for the CDR3 is TGTGCCAGCAGTAGCCCACTGACCGGGGAGCTGTTTTTT. Amino acids: CASSSPLTGELFF.

The CDR3 reads CASSEFSERNEKLFF. As DNA, the CDR3 is TGTGCCAGCAGTGAGTTTTCTGAGAGGAATGAAAAACTGTTTTTT. The chain couples TRBV6-1 to TRBJ1-4, with unresolved D. The CDR3 length is 15 residues. V was shortened by 3 bases and J by 5 bases, with 13 bases between the two germline ends. CDR1 is MNHNS and CDR2 is SASEGT in the germline V gene.

V and J are TRBV27 and TRBJ1-4, with TRBD1 as a possible D gene (5 bases). Between the trimmed V and J ends, which lost 3 bases and 5 bases, there was a span of 22 bases. Germline V gene sequence: CDR1 MNHEY, CDR2 SMNVEV (reference sequence). The CDR3 is 18 residues long. The CDR3 DNA is TGTGCCAGCAGTTTCCTGGGGCCTACCTCAGGTCTCAATGAAAAACTGTTTTTT. Its translation: CASSFLGPTSGLNEKLFF.

The gene calls are TRBV10-3 and TRBJ2-7; D remains ambiguous. The CDR3 has 16 residues. With 2 bases removed from V and 0 bases from J, the gap between germline ends came to 14 bases. Germline CDR1 is ENHRY and CDR2 is SYGVKD. Written as DNA, the CDR3 is TGTGCCATCAGTGAGCCCCCCCTGACTGGCTCCTACGAGCAGTACTTC. It encodes CAISEPPLTGSYEQYF.

The chain uses TRBV28 and TRBJ2-7, with TRBD2 matching over 9 bases. Germline V gene lookup returns CDR1 MDHEN and CDR2 SYDVKM. V lost 3 bases and J lost 2; bases outside the gene matches: 8. This CDR3 contains 16 residues. The CDR3 spells CASSFAGGVTTYEQYF. In DNA form, the CDR3 reads TGTGCCAGCAGTTTCGCGGGGGGGGTGACTACCTACGAGCAGTACTTC.

Details on this clone: The identical CDR3 is also encoded by other nucleotide sequences in the sample. The V call is TRBV6-5, the J call TRBJ1-1; D gene unclear. The CDR3 consists of 16 residues. Germline V gene lookup returns CDR1 MNHEY and CDR2 SVGAGI. The V gene lost 0 bases and the J gene lost 0 bases, with 11 bases spanning the gap. CDR3 amino acids: CASSYSAGAMNTEAFF. CDR3 sequence (DNA): TGTGCCAGCAGTTACTCGGCGGGAGCTATGAACACTGAAGCTTTCTTT.